The rows below give T cell receptor beta chains drawn from one sample of a study of T cells in Graves' hyperthyroidism and ophthalmopathy. TCRdb processed the multiplex PCR reads anew with MiXCR; each CDR3 protein has one entry. This table holds about 290,000 distinct CDR3 sequences, 17% found once. Specimen: blood. These receptors originate from a woman aged 60 to 75 with Graves' ophthalmopathy. Each CDR3 is given with its conserved first and last residue. Each record gives: J gene, D gene, clone size, CDR3 length, V gene, CDR3 DNA, CDR3 protein. A D gene is named only where the DNA matches it firmly. Size is stated for part of the rows, as once, few or many counts, or as a class when the clone is expanded.

j_gene: TRBJ1-5
d_gene: TRBD1
abundance: NA
len: 15
v_gene: TRBV19
CDR3nt: TGTGCCAGTAGTCGAGGGACAGGGGGAATTCAGCCCCAGCATTTT
CDR3aa: CASSRGTGGIQPQHF

j_gene: TRBJ2-3
d_gene: TRBD2
abundance: many
len: 16
v_gene: TRBV5-1
CDR3nt: TGTGCCAGCAGCCCCGGACTAGCGGGGGACACAGATACGCAGTATTTT
CDR3aa: CASSPGLAGDTDTQYF

j_gene: TRBJ1-1
d_gene: NA
abundance: many
len: 14
v_gene: TRBV2
CDR3nt: TGTGCCAGCAGTGCTTGGTTGATGAACACTGAAGCTTTCTTT
CDR3aa: CASSAWLMNTEAFF

j_gene: TRBJ2-5
d_gene: TRBD1
abundance: many
len: 15
v_gene: TRBV18
CDR3nt: TGTGCCAGCTCACCGGGACAGAATTTACAAGAGACCCAGTACTTC
CDR3aa: CASSPGQNLQETQYF

j_gene: TRBJ2-7
d_gene: NA
abundance: many
len: 15
v_gene: TRBV11-2
CDR3nt: TGTGCCAGCAGCTCCTGGACAGACAGCTCCTACGAGCAGTACTTC
CDR3aa: CASSSWTDSSYEQYF

j_gene: TRBJ1-3
d_gene: NA
abundance: few
len: 14
v_gene: TRBV9
CDR3nt: TGTGCCAGCACCCAGAGGGCAACTGGAAACACCATATATTTT
CDR3aa: CASTQRATGNTIYF

j_gene: TRBJ1-4
d_gene: TRBD1
abundance: many
len: 14
v_gene: TRBV10-3
CDR3nt: TGTGCCAGCTCAGCGGGACAGCGGGATGAAAAACTGTTTTTT
CDR3aa: CASSAGQRDEKLFF

j_gene: TRBJ1-2
d_gene: TRBD1
abundance: many
len: 16
v_gene: TRBV11-2
CDR3nt: TGTGCCAGCAGCTTAGGGGGAGGGGGCTCTATCTATGGCTACACCTTC
CDR3aa: CASSLGGGGSIYGYTF

j_gene: TRBJ1-2
d_gene: TRBD1
abundance: NA
len: 15
v_gene: TRBV7-2
CDR3nt: TGTGCCAGCAGCTTAACGGGACAGCCCAACTATGGCTACACCTTC
CDR3aa: CASSLTGQPNYGYTF

j_gene: TRBJ1-1
d_gene: TRBD1
abundance: few
len: 16
v_gene: TRBV12-3/TRBV12-4
CDR3nt: TGTGCCAGCGGAGACCGGACAGGGGGTGTGAACACTGAAGCTTTCTTT
CDR3aa: CASGDRTGGVNTEAFF

j_gene: TRBJ2-7
d_gene: TRBD1
abundance: many
len: 17
v_gene: TRBV7-2
CDR3nt: TGTGCCAGCAGCGACACCCCGCCGGGCAGGGGGTCGTACGAGCAGTACTTC
CDR3aa: CASSDTPPGRGSYEQYF

j_gene: TRBJ1-3
d_gene: NA
abundance: few
len: 12
v_gene: TRBV6-1
CDR3nt: TGTGCCACCAGATCCGGTGGAAACACCATATATTTT
CDR3aa: CATRSGGNTIYF

j_gene: TRBJ2-7
d_gene: TRBD1
abundance: NA
len: 12
v_gene: TRBV6-1
CDR3nt: TGTGCCAGCAGTCAGGGGGCGCGGGAGCAGTACTTC
CDR3aa: CASSQGAREQYF

j_gene: TRBJ2-7
d_gene: NA
abundance: many
len: 13
v_gene: TRBV10-3
CDR3nt: TGTGCCATCAGTGAGTTTAGTACCCACGAGCAGTACTTC
CDR3aa: CAISEFSTHEQYF

j_gene: TRBJ1-1
d_gene: TRBD1
abundance: NA
len: 16
v_gene: TRBV28
CDR3nt: TGTGCCAGCAGTCCCCAACCAGGGGGGCGAGTCACTGAAGCTTTCTTT
CDR3aa: CASSPQPGGRVTEAFF

j_gene: TRBJ2-7
d_gene: TRBD1
abundance: many
len: 12
v_gene: TRBV30
CDR3nt: TGTGCCCTGACAGGGGCTTCCTACGAGCAGTACTTC
CDR3aa: CALTGASYEQYF

j_gene: TRBJ2-5
d_gene: NA
abundance: few
len: 15
v_gene: TRBV20-1
CDR3nt: TGCAGTGCTAGAGGTAGAGGGGCCAAACAAGAGACCCAGTACTTC
CDR3aa: CSARGRGAKQETQYF

j_gene: TRBJ1-1
d_gene: TRBD1
abundance: many
len: 14
v_gene: TRBV18
CDR3nt: TGTGCCAGCTCAACGGGACAGTGGAACACTGAAGCTTTCTTT
CDR3aa: CASSTGQWNTEAFF

j_gene: TRBJ2-1
d_gene: NA
abundance: few
len: 20
v_gene: TRBV12-3/TRBV12-4
CDR3nt: TGTGCCAGCAGTCCCGCGACAGGGCGAAAAGGCGGGAGCTCCTACAATGAGCAGTTCTTC
CDR3aa: CASSPATGRKGGSSYNEQFF

j_gene: TRBJ1-1
d_gene: NA
abundance: many
len: 14
v_gene: TRBV2
CDR3nt: TGTGCCAGCAGTGCTAAGGGAGGCGACACTGAAGCTTTCTTT
CDR3aa: CASSAKGGDTEAFF

j_gene: TRBJ1-6
d_gene: TRBD1
abundance: few
len: 14
v_gene: TRBV20-1
CDR3nt: TGCAGTGCTATCGGACAGGGCGATAATTCACCCCTCCACTTT
CDR3aa: CSAIGQGDNSPLHF

j_gene: TRBJ2-2
d_gene: NA
abundance: many
len: 16
v_gene: TRBV20-1
CDR3nt: TGCAGTGCTAGAGTCCCCGGCAGGGGAGACACCGGGGAGCTGTTTTTT
CDR3aa: CSARVPGRGDTGELFF

j_gene: TRBJ2-5
d_gene: TRBD1
abundance: many
len: 14
v_gene: TRBV7-2
CDR3nt: TGTGCCAGCAGCCGGGACAGGGGTCGAGAGACCCAGTACTTC
CDR3aa: CASSRDRGRETQYF

j_gene: TRBJ2-4
d_gene: TRBD2
abundance: many
len: 14
v_gene: TRBV5-1
CDR3nt: TGCGCCAGCAGCCCAAGCCTGGGGGGGAACATTCAGTACTTC
CDR3aa: CASSPSLGGNIQYF

j_gene: TRBJ2-2
d_gene: NA
abundance: few
len: 15
v_gene: TRBV6-2/TRBV6-3
CDR3nt: TGTGCCAGCAGTTACTCGGCAGGGATAGCCGGGGAGCTGTTTTTT
CDR3aa: CASSYSAGIAGELFF

j_gene: TRBJ1-2
d_gene: NA
abundance: many
len: 12
v_gene: TRBV2
CDR3nt: TGTGCCAGCAGTGAAACCAGACATGGCTACACCTTC
CDR3aa: CASSETRHGYTF

j_gene: TRBJ1-6
d_gene: NA
abundance: many
len: 14
v_gene: TRBV4-3
CDR3nt: TGCGCCAGCAGCCGGGACACCTATAATTCACCCCTCCACTTT
CDR3aa: CASSRDTYNSPLHF

j_gene: TRBJ1-6
d_gene: NA
abundance: few
len: 17
v_gene: TRBV27
CDR3nt: TGTGCCAGCAGTTTTATGACGGGAACAGACTATAATTCACCCCTCCACTTT
CDR3aa: CASSFMTGTDYNSPLHF

j_gene: TRBJ1-5
d_gene: TRBD1
abundance: NA
len: 14
v_gene: TRBV14
CDR3nt: TGTGCCAGCAGTGGGGACAGTAGTAATCAGCCCCAGCATTTT
CDR3aa: CASSGDSSNQPQHF

j_gene: TRBJ2-5
d_gene: NA
abundance: once
len: 15
v_gene: TRBV2
CDR3nt: TGTGCCAGCAGTGAAAGGAGGGGGGGAGGAGAGACCCAGTACTTC
CDR3aa: CASSERRGGGETQYF

j_gene: TRBJ2-1
d_gene: NA
abundance: NA
len: 15
v_gene: TRBV4-2
CDR3nt: TGTGCCAGCAGCCAAGATCTAGGCATCCACAATGAGCAGTTCTTC
CDR3aa: CASSQDLGIHNEQFF

j_gene: TRBJ1-1
d_gene: NA
abundance: many
len: 11
v_gene: TRBV11-2
CDR3nt: TGTGCCAGCAGCTTAGCGGATAAAGCTTTCTTT
CDR3aa: CASSLADKAFF

j_gene: TRBJ1-6
d_gene: NA
abundance: many
len: 15
v_gene: TRBV6-1
CDR3nt: TGTGCCAGCGGGGCCGGCGGCAGCCGTGGTGTCACCCTCCACTTT
CDR3aa: CASGAGGSRGVTLHF

j_gene: TRBJ1-3
d_gene: NA
abundance: NA
len: 12
v_gene: TRBV10-1
CDR3nt: TGCGCCAGCAGTCCCGGTGGAAACACCATATATTTT
CDR3aa: CASSPGGNTIYF

j_gene: TRBJ2-3
d_gene: NA
abundance: many
len: 12
v_gene: TRBV20-1
CDR3nt: TGCAGTGCGGGACCGAGGGGGGATACGCAGTATTTT
CDR3aa: CSAGPRGDTQYF

j_gene: TRBJ1-5
d_gene: TRBD1
abundance: many
len: 15
v_gene: TRBV5-1
CDR3nt: TGCGCCAGCAGCTTGCTGGGACAGGGCGGACAGCCCCAGCATTTT
CDR3aa: CASSLLGQGGQPQHF

j_gene: TRBJ2-1
d_gene: TRBD2
abundance: many
len: 14
v_gene: TRBV20-1
CDR3nt: TGCAGTGCACGGACTAGCGGACTGGGTAATGAGCAGTTCTTC
CDR3aa: CSARTSGLGNEQFF

j_gene: TRBJ1-1
d_gene: NA
abundance: many
len: 15
v_gene: TRBV7-9
CDR3nt: TGTGCCAGCAGCCTACAAGCGGGTGCGAACACTGAAGCTTTCTTT
CDR3aa: CASSLQAGANTEAFF

j_gene: TRBJ2-7
d_gene: TRBD2
abundance: many
len: 15
v_gene: TRBV7-8
CDR3nt: TGTGCCAGCAGCTTCCGGACTAGCGGTTTGTTGGAGCAGTACTTC
CDR3aa: CASSFRTSGLLEQYF

j_gene: TRBJ1-6
d_gene: NA
abundance: few
len: 15
v_gene: TRBV6-1
CDR3nt: TGTGCCAGCAGTTATCACCGGGACGCCAATTCACCCCTCCACTTT
CDR3aa: CASSYHRDANSPLHF

j_gene: TRBJ1-4
d_gene: NA
abundance: NA
len: 14
v_gene: TRBV6-1
CDR3nt: TGTGCCAGCAGTGACCAGGCAACTAATGAAAAACTGTTTTTT
CDR3aa: CASSDQATNEKLFF

j_gene: TRBJ2-5
d_gene: TRBD1
abundance: few
len: 14
v_gene: TRBV24-1
CDR3nt: TGTGCCACCAGTGAAGGGGGCCGAGGGGAGACCCAGTACTTC
CDR3aa: CATSEGGRGETQYF

j_gene: TRBJ1-2
d_gene: NA
abundance: many
len: 13
v_gene: TRBV6-1
CDR3nt: TGTGCCAGCCGGACGAGCCGCTACTATGGCTACACCTTC
CDR3aa: CASRTSRYYGYTF

j_gene: TRBJ1-1
d_gene: NA
abundance: NA
len: 12
v_gene: TRBV19
CDR3nt: TGTGCCAGTAGCTCGGGTAGGCTCCAAGCTTTCTTT
CDR3aa: CASSSGRLQAFF

j_gene: TRBJ1-4
d_gene: NA
abundance: many
len: 15
v_gene: TRBV18
CDR3nt: TGTGCCAGCTCACCACCGGCCAGGGTTGCAGAAAAACTGTTTTTT
CDR3aa: CASSPPARVAEKLFF

j_gene: TRBJ1-1
d_gene: NA
abundance: few
len: 13
v_gene: TRBV2
CDR3nt: TGTACCAGCAAAGGGGGAGTGAACACTGAAGCTTTCTTT
CDR3aa: CTSKGGVNTEAFF

j_gene: TRBJ2-2
d_gene: NA
abundance: few
len: 16
v_gene: TRBV5-1
CDR3nt: TGCGCCAGCAGCACAATACGGGGCGCGGTCACCGGGGAGCTGTTTTTT
CDR3aa: CASSTIRGAVTGELFF

j_gene: TRBJ2-5
d_gene: NA
abundance: few
len: 12
v_gene: TRBV7-2
CDR3nt: TGTGCCAGCAGCCTCCAGCCGGAGACCCAGTACTTC
CDR3aa: CASSLQPETQYF

j_gene: TRBJ1-3
d_gene: NA
abundance: many
len: 13
v_gene: TRBV10-2
CDR3nt: TGCGCCAGCGGACTGACCTCTGGAAACACCATATATTTT
CDR3aa: CASGLTSGNTIYF

j_gene: TRBJ2-5
d_gene: TRBD1
abundance: many
len: 15
v_gene: TRBV6-1
CDR3nt: TGTGCCAGCAGTACGTCCGGGACAGGGCAAGAGACCCAGTACTTC
CDR3aa: CASSTSGTGQETQYF

j_gene: TRBJ1-1
d_gene: NA
abundance: many
len: 15
v_gene: TRBV28
CDR3nt: TGTGCCAGCAGTTGGACAGTGCTCCAAAACACTGAAGCTTTCTTT
CDR3aa: CASSWTVLQNTEAFF

j_gene: TRBJ2-7
d_gene: NA
abundance: many
len: 14
v_gene: TRBV27
CDR3nt: TGTGCCAGCATTCGAACAGCGGGCTCCTACGAGCAGTACTTC
CDR3aa: CASIRTAGSYEQYF

j_gene: TRBJ2-7
d_gene: TRBD1
abundance: many
len: 16
v_gene: TRBV7-9
CDR3nt: TGTGCCAGCAGCTCCGCCGGGACAGGTGGCACCTACGAGCAGTACTTC
CDR3aa: CASSSAGTGGTYEQYF

j_gene: TRBJ2-2
d_gene: NA
abundance: many
len: 12
v_gene: TRBV6-2/TRBV6-3
CDR3nt: TGTGCCAGCACGTCCAACACCGGGGAGCTGTTTTTT
CDR3aa: CASTSNTGELFF